This T cell receptor (beta chain) was profiled in a study of T cells in tuberculosis. Study-level information: T cells were selected with CD1B tetramers loaded with glucose monomycolate. Findings and caveats of the study: Active tuberculosis alpha repertoires lay closer to GMM-specific TCRs than controls'. The TCR-beta difference was not significant; alpha differences partly reflected length. Samples were chosen by availability of cryopreserved specimens.

The V end was cut by 2 bases, the J end by 4 bases, with 12 bases between. CDR1 and CDR2 (germline): MNHNS, SASEGT. The CDR3 covers 14 residues. This table comes from immunoSEQ multiplex PCR, and its TCRdb copy is limited to in-frame clones, with some not included. The sample shows around 45,000 clones, about 94% of them seen only once. About this clone: Its antigen is still unknown.

Sequencing used PBMCs. The chain has TRBV6-1 and TRBJ2-7, with D perhaps matching TRBD1 (5 bases). This clonotype was obtained from a donor aged 10-35 years with latent tuberculosis or without tuberculosis infection. Some clones in this sample may be carry-over from other donors' samples. DNA for the CDR3: TGTGCCAGCAGTGAAATCTTGACAGATTACGAGCAGTACTTC. Its protein is CASSEILTDYEQYF.